This T cell receptor (beta chain) was identified in a study of blood T cell repertoires in COVID-19. Measured with immunoSEQ multiplex PCR; TCRdb has only the in-frame clones, and not every one. The repertoire consists of some 260,000 clones, with roughly 85% occurring once and the leading ten covering roughly 3%. The V segment lost 7 bases and the J segment 3 bases; nucleotides outside the gene matches: 7. Germline CDR1 LNHDA, CDR2 SQIVND (reference sequence). This CDR3 is built from 14 residues. V is TRBV19 and J is TRBJ2-3; 7 nucleotides align to TRBD2. This receptor was taken from a man between 18 and 29 years old with active or convalescent COVID-19. Sequenced sample: peripheral blood. CDR3: CASNAGVRTDTQYF. In DNA form, the CDR3 reads TGTGCCAGTAATGCGGGGGTACGTACAGATACGCAGTATTTT. Full variable domain (rest looked up from reference TRBV19 and TRBJ2-3): DGGITQSPKYLFRKEGQNVTLSCEQNLNHDAMYWYRQDPGQGLRLIYYSQIVNDFQKGDIAEGYSVSREKKESFPLTVTSAQKNPTAFYLCASNAGVRTDTQYFGPGTRLTVL.